This T cell receptor beta chain was identified in a study of cytotoxic CD8 clonotypes in ibrutinib-treated CLL. The study, taken as a whole, reports: On treatment, the uncommon public clonotypes contracted or remained stable. Clonality went up at the time of ibrutinib response, stayed stable in sustained remission, and later dropped back toward its baseline level at progression.

Sequencing was performed with immunoSEQ multiplex PCR; in TCRdb, only in-frame clones are kept and a portion is missing. The data hold about 68,000 clones, with about two thirds observed a single time. Of note for this clone: Its antigen is currently unknown.

The starting material was PBMCs, obtained after 12 months of ibrutinib treatment. The origin of this receptor is a human donor with chronic lymphocytic leukemia.

The CDR3 region has the DNA TGTGCCAGTTCTTGGACAGGGGAAACCTACGAGCAGTACTTC. Translated, it gives CASSWTGETYEQYF. This chain uses TRBV19 with TRBJ2-7; 9 bases agree with TRBD1. The trim removed 8 bases at V and 2 bases at J, leaving 7 bases unmatched. CDR3 length: 14 amino acids. Germline V gives CDR1 LNHDA, CDR2 SQIVND (reference sequence). The full variable domain, completed using reference TRBV19 and TRBJ2-7, is DGGITQSPKYLFRKEGQNVTLSCEQNLNHDAMYWYRQDPGQGLRLIYYSQIVNDFQKGDIAEGYSVSREKKESFPLTVTSAQKNPTAFYLCASSWTGETYEQYFGPGTRLTVT.